This T cell receptor (beta chain) was captured by sequencing in a study of CD8 T cells in Susac syndrome. After extraction with the RNeasy kit, 0.5 to 1 ug of the RNA was reverse transcribed using random hexamers. immunoSEQ multiplex PCR amplified TCR beta CDR3 across 54 Vbeta, 13 Jbeta. From the immunoSEQ multiplex PCR reads, TCRdb called clonotypes with MiXCR, one entry per CDR3 protein. Here the sample spans fewer than 350,000 distinct CDR3 sequences, 92% being singletons. Germline V gene data show CDR1 as LNHDA and CDR2 as SQIVND (reference sequence). The CDR3 is 13 amino acids. V lost 5 bases and J 5 bases, leaving 12 bases between the germline ends. Negative isolation yielded the CD8+ and CD4+ T cells, while FACS enriched the TEMRA cells.

The TCR comes from a human donor with multiple sclerosis. Sequencing was done on a sample of CD4+ T cells from PBMCs. This rearrangement joins TRBV19 to TRBJ2-5; D is perhaps TRBD2 (5 bases). DNA for the CDR3: TGTGCCAGTAGTCCCGGGGAGATCGAGACCCAGTACTTC. Translating gives CASSPGEIETQYF.